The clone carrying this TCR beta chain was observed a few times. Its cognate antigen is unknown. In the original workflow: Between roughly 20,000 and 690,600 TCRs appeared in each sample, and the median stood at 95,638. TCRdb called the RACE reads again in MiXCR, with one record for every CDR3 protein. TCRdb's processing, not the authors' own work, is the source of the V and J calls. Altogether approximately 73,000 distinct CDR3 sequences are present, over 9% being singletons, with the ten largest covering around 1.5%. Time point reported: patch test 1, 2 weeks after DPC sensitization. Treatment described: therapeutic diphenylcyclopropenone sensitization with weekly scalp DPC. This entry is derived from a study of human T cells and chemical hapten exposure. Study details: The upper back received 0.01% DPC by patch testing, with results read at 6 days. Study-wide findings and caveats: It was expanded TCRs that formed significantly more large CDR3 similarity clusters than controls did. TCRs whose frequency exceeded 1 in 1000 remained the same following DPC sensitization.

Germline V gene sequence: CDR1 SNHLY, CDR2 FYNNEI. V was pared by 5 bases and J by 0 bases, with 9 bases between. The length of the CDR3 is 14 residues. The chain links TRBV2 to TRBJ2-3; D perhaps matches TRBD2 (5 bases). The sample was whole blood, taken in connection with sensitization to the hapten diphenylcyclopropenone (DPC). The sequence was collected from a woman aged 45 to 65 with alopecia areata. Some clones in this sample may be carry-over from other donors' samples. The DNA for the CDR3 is TGTGCCAGCAGTTCTAGCCCTAGCACAGATACGCAGTATTTT. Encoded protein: CASSSSPSTDTQYF.